Listed here are 2 T cell receptor beta chains from one sample, sequenced in a study of shared clonotypes between healthy human individuals. Profiled with immunoSEQ multiplex PCR; TCRdb holds only in-frame clones, not every one. The table records a few hundred thousand clones, around 76% of them present only once. The sequencing input was PBMCs. These receptors all come from a woman in her forties in good health. Some clones in this sample may be carry-over from other donors' samples.

In regard to this clone: This CDR3 is also generated by other DNA sequences in the sample. V gene TRBV9 combines with J gene TRBJ1-3, with 7 positions matching TRBD1. The J segment lost 4 bases and the V segment lost 2 bases, leaving 6 bases of the junction unmatched. The CDR3 runs 15 residues. The germline gives CDR1 SGDLS, CDR2 YYNGEE. CDR3 region: CASSVEGARGNTIYF. DNA of the CDR3: TGTGCCAGCAGCGTTGAGGGGGCGAGAGGAAACACCATATATTTT.

This sequence joins TRBV15 and TRBJ2-4, with a weak D call TRBD1 (5 bases). CDR1 and CDR2 from the germline V gene are LNHNV and YYDKDF (reference sequence). The ends were cut back, 4 bases at V and 7 bases at J, with 20 bases in the middle. The CDR3 runs 16 residues. The CDR3 bases are TGTGCCACCAGCATGTTGGAGTTGGCCCAGGGTAACATTCAGTACTTC. Encoded protein: CATSMLELAQGNIQYF.